These T cell receptor beta chains were read from a single sample in a study of Graves' ophthalmopathy and Graves' hyperthyroidism. TCRdb re-analysed the multiplex PCR reads in MiXCR, keeping a single row per CDR3 protein. The table includes 210,000 or so distinct CDR3 sequences, approximately 28% detected once. Sequencing was carried out using peripheral blood. The receptors were gathered from a man in his fifties or sixties with Graves' ophthalmopathy. CDR3s include the opening cysteine and the closing phenylalanine or tryptophan. A D gene is named only where the DNA matches it firmly. Size values are once, few and many counts, or a class for expanded clones, and some rows have none.

j_call | clone_size | v_call | d_call | cdr3_aa | cdr3_nt
TRBJ1-3 | many | TRBV6-5 | TRBD1 | CASSRGQGGNTIYF | TGTGCCAGCAGTCGCGGACAGGGGGGAAACACCATATATTTT
TRBJ1-1 | many | TRBV18 | TRBD1 | CASSRATGALNTEAFF | TGTGCCAGCTCACGCGCAACAGGGGCGCTGAACACTGAAGCTTTCTTT
TRBJ1-3 | many | TRBV10-3 | NA | CATAVGQTPGNTIYF | TGTGCCACCGCCGTCGGACAAACGCCTGGAAACACCATATATTTT
TRBJ2-2 | NA | TRBV10-3 | NA | CAISETSATGELFF | TGTGCCATCAGTGAGACCAGTGCCACCGGGGAGCTGTTTTTT
TRBJ2-7 | many | TRBV7-6 | TRBD2 | CASSLAGTSETEQYF | TGTGCCAGCAGCTTGGCCGGGACTAGCGAGACTGAGCAGTACTTC
TRBJ1-6 | NA | TRBV6-2/TRBV6-3 | NA | CASSYFGDTYSPLHF | TGTGCCAGCAGTTACTTTGGGGACACCTATTCACCCCTCCACTTT
TRBJ2-5 | many | TRBV7-9 | NA | CASSLRIGTQYF | TGTGCCAGCAGCTTAAGGATTGGGACCCAGTACTTC
TRBJ1-1 | NA | TRBV12-3/TRBV12-4 | NA | CASSLGQFTEAFF | TGTGCCAGCAGTTTGGGACAATTCACTGAAGCTTTCTTT
TRBJ2-7 | many | TRBV13 | NA | CASSSMDSEVYEQYF | TGTGCCAGCAGCTCGATGGACTCAGAGGTTTACGAGCAGTACTTC
TRBJ1-1 | few | TRBV12-3/TRBV12-4 | NA | CASSLRGAAFF | TGTGCCAGCAGTTTACGGGGTGCAGCTTTCTTT
TRBJ2-2 | many | TRBV12-5 | NA | CASGLGGNTGELFF | TGTGCTAGTGGTTTGGGTGGGAACACCGGGGAGCTGTTTTTT
TRBJ1-6 | many | TRBV28 | TRBD1 | CASSTTDRADSPLHF | TGTGCCAGCAGTACCACCGACAGGGCCGATTCACCCCTCCACTTT
TRBJ2-5 | NA | TRBV15 | NA | CATSREKLLGGETQYF | TGTGCCACCAGCAGAGAGAAGTTATTGGGTGGCGAGACCCAGTACTTC
TRBJ2-7 | many | TRBV12-3/TRBV12-4 | NA | CASSPPAGDEQYF | TGTGCCAGCAGCCCTCCTGCTGGAGACGAGCAGTACTTC
TRBJ2-7 | many | TRBV20-1 | TRBD1 | CSVGQGSYEQYF | TGCAGCGTGGGACAGGGCTCCTACGAGCAGTACTTC
TRBJ2-5 | many | TRBV10-3 | NA | CAISETETQYF | TGTGCCATCAGTGAGACAGAGACCCAGTACTTC
TRBJ1-1 | many | TRBV10-2 | NA | CASSFEAYTEAFF | TGCGCCAGCAGTTTTGAGGCGTACACTGAAGCTTTCTTT
TRBJ2-5 | many | TRBV25-1 | NA | CASSELVIETQYF | TGTGCCAGCAGTGAATTGGTCATAGAGACCCAGTACTTC
TRBJ2-7 | NA | TRBV15 | TRBD2 | CATSSFGGSAGVYEQYF | TGTGCCACCAGCAGCTTCGGGGGATCGGCGGGAGTCTACGAGCAGTACTTC
TRBJ1-6 | many | TRBV6-5 | TRBD1 | CASSFGDRINSPLHF | TGTGCCAGCAGTTTCGGGGACAGGATAAATTCACCCCTCCACTTT
TRBJ2-7 | many | TRBV12-3/TRBV12-4 | NA | CASKGYGSEQYF | TGTGCCAGCAAAGGGTACGGCTCCGAGCAGTACTTC
TRBJ1-5 | NA | TRBV28 | NA | CASSFSMQGGHF | TGTGCCAGCAGTTTTTCGATGCAGGGAGGGCATTTT